This T cell receptor (beta chain) was retrieved from a study of post-analysis software for immune sequencing data. Included in the TCR beta cDNA libraries were unique molecular identifiers. From the PCR reads, TCRdb called clonotypes with MiXCR, one entry per CDR3 protein. Of around 400,000 distinct CDR3 sequences listed, around 37% are singletons. Study findings and constraints: The five TRBV segments detected at higher frequency in patients than in controls included TRBV5-6, TRBV5-1 and TRBV20-1. Co-batched samples clustered tightly together by F measure.

This clonotype was observed once. What it binds is not known. Germline is not matched at one junction end, which may reflect a read error. The germline CDR1 and CDR2 sequences are ENHRY and SYGVKD. The CDR3 length is 14 residues. The source is a girl under 18 with multiple sclerosis. The chain uses TRBV10-3 and TRBJ2-6; tentatively, D is TRBD1 (5 bases). Sequencing was done on a sample of blood. CDR3 residues: CAIRGDSGATVLTF. The DNA for the CDR3 is TGTGCCATCAGGGGCGACTCTGGGGCCACCGTCCTGACTTTC.